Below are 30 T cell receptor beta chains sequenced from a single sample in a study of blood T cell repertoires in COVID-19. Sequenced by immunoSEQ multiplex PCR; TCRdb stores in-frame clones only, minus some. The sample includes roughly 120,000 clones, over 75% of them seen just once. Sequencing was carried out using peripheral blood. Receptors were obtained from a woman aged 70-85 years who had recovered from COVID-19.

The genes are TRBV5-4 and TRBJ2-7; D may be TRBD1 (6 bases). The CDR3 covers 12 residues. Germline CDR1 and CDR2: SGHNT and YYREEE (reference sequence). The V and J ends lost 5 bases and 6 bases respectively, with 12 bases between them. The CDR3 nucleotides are TGTGCCAGCAGGGTACAGGGTTTCGAGCAGTACTTC. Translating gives CASRVQGFEQYF.

In nucleotides, the CDR3 is TGTGCCAGCAGCGGGACAGGGGGCCGGGAAGAGACCCAGTACTTC. It translates to CASSGTGGREETQYF. The chain is built from TRBV7-3 and TRBJ2-5; TRBD1 matches at 12 bases. Germline V gene lookup returns CDR1 SGHTA and CDR2 FQGTGA. This CDR3 is 15 amino acids long. The ends lost 5 bases at V and 3 bases at J; junction bases unmatched: 4. The full variable domain, rest sourced from reference TRBV7-3 and TRBJ2-5, is GAGVSQTPSNKVTEKGKYVELRCDPISGHTALYWYRQSLGQGPEFLIYFQGTGAADDSGLPNDRFFAVRPEGSVSTLKIQRTERGDSAVYLCASSGTGGREETQYFGPGTRLLVL.

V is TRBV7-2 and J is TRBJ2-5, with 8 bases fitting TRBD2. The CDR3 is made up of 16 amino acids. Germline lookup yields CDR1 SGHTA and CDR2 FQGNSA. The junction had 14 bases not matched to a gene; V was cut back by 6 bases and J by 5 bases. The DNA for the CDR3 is TGTGCCAGCAGACCCGGGGGGGGCGGAACGGAGGAGACCCAGTACTTC. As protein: CASRPGGGGTEETQYF.

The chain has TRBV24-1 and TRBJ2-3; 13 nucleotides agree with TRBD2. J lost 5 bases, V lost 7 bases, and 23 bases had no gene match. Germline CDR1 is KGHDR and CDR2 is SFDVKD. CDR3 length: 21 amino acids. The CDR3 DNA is TGTGCCACCAGAAAAAAGGGGGGGGGCACAGGACTAGCGGGGGAGTTAGATACGCAGTATTTT. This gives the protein CATRKKGGGTGLAGELDTQYF.

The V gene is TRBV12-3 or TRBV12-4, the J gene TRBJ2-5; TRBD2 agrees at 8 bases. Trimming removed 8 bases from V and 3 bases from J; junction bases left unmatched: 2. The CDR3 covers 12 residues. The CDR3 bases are TGTGCCAGCGGACTAGCTGAAGAGACCCAGTACTTC. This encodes CASGLAEETQYF.

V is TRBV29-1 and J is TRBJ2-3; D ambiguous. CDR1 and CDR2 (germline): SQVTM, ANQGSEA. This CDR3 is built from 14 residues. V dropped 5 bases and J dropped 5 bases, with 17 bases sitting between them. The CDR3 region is CSVRPRQAGDTQYF. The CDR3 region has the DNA TGCAGCGTTCGCCCCCGGCAGGCTGGAGATACGCAGTATTTT.

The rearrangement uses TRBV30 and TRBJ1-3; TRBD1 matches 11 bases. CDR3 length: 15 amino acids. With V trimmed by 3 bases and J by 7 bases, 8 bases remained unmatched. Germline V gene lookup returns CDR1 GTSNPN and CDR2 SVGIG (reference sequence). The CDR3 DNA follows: TGTGCCTGGAGAAGAGGGGGGACAGGGGGTAACACCATATATTTT. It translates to CAWRRGGTGGNTIYF.

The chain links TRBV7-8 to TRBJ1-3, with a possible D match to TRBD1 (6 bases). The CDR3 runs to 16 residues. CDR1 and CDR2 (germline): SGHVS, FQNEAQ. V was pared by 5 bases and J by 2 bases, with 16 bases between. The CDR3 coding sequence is TGTGCCAGCAGCCCCACCGGGACAACCACTGGAAACACCATATATTTT. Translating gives CASSPTGTTTGNTIYF. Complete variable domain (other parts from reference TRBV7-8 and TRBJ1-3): GAGVSQSPRYKVAKRGQDVALRCDPISGHVSLFWYQQALGQGPEFLTYFQNEAQLDKSGLPSDRFFAERPEGSVSTLKIQRTQQEDSAVYLCASSPTGTTTGNTIYFGEGSWLTVV.

CDR3 sequence reads: CASSIGAFRDTQYF. The CDR3 DNA is TGTGCCAGTAGTATAGGAGCGTTTCGGGATACGCAGTATTTT. The rearrangement joins TRBV19 to TRBJ2-3; D not certain. V lost 1 base, J lost 6 bases, and 11 bases lay in between. Germline V gene sequence: CDR1 LNHDA, CDR2 SQIVND (reference sequence). This CDR3 contains 14 residues.

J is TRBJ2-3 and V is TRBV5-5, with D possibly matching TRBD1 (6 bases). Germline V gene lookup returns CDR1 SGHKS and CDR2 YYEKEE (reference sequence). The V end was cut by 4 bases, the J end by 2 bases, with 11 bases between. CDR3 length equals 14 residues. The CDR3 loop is CASSGRGHTDTQYF. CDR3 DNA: TGTGCCAGCAGCGGCAGGGGTCACACAGATACGCAGTATTTT.

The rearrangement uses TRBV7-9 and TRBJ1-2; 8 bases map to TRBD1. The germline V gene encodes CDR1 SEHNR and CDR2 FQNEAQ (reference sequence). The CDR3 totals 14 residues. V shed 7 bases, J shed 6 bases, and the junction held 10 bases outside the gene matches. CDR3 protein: CASTHTTGADGYTF. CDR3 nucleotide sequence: TGTGCCAGCACCCATACGACAGGGGCGGATGGCTACACCTTC.

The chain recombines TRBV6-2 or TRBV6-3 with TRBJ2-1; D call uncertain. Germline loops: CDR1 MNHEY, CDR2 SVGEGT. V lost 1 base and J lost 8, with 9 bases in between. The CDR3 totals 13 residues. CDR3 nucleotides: TGTGCCAGCAGTTACTTGGGCGTAGATGAGCAGTTCTTC. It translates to CASSYLGVDEQFF.

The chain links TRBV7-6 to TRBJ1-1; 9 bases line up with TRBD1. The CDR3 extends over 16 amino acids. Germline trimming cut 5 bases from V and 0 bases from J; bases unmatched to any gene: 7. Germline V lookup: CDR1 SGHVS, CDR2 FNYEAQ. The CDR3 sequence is CASSPRQGGVNTEAFF. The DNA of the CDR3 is TGTGCCAGCAGCCCTCGACAGGGGGGTGTGAACACTGAAGCTTTCTTT.

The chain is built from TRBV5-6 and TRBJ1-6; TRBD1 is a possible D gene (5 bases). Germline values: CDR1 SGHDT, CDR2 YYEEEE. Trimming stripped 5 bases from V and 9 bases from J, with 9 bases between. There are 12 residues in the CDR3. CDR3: CASRGRGSPLHF. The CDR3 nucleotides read TGTGCCAGCAGGGGAAGGGGTTCACCCCTCCACTTT. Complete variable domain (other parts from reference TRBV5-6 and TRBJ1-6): DAGVTQSPTHLIKTRGQQVTLRCSPKSGHDTVSWYQQALGQGPQFIFQYYEEEERQRGNFPDRFSGHQFPNYSSELNVNALLLGDSALYLCASRGRGSPLHFGNGTRLTVT.

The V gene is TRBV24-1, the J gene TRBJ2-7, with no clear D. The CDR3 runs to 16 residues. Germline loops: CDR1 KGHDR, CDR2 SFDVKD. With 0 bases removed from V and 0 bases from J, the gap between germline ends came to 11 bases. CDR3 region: CATSDLPRQVSYEQYF. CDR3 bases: TGTGCCACCAGTGATTTGCCTCGGCAGGTCTCCTACGAGCAGTACTTC.

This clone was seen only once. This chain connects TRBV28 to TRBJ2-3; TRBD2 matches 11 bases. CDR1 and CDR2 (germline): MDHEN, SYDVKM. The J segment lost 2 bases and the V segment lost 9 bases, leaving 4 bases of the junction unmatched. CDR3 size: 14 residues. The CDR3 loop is CASIAGGFTDTQYF. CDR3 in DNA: TGTGCCAGTATAGCGGGAGGGTTCACAGATACGCAGTATTTT.

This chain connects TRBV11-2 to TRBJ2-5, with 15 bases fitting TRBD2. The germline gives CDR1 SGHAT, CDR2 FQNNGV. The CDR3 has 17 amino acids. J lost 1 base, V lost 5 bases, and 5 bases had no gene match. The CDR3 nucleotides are TGTGCCAGCAGCAGGACTAGCGGGGGGGGCGCCCAAGAGACCCAGTACTTC. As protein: CASSRTSGGGAQETQYF.

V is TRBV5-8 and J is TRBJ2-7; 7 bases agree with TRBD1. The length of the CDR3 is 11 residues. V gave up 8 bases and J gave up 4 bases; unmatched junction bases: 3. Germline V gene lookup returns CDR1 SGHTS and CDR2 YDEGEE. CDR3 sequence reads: CASDRAYEQYF. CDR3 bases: TGTGCCAGTGACAGGGCATACGAGCAGTACTTC.

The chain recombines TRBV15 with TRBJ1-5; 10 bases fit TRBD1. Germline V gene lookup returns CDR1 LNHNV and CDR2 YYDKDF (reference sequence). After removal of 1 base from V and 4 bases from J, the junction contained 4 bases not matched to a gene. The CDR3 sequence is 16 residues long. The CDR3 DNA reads TGTGCCACCAGCAGAGGACAGGGGGCTCGGAATCAGCCCCAGCATTTT. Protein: CATSRGQGARNQPQHF.

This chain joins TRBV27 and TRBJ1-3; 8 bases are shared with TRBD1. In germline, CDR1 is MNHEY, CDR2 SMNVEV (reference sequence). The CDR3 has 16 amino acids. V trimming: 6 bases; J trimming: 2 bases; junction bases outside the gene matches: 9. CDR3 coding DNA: TGTGCCAGCAGGACCGGACAGGGAAATCCTGGAAACACCATATATTTT. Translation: CASRTGQGNPGNTIYF.

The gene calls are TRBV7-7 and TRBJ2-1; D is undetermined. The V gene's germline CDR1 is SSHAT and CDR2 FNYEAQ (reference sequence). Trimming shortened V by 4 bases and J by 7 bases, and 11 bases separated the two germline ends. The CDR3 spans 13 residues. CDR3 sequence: CASSSIGPNEQFF. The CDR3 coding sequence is TGTGCCAGCAGCTCGATTGGGCCTAATGAGCAGTTCTTC.

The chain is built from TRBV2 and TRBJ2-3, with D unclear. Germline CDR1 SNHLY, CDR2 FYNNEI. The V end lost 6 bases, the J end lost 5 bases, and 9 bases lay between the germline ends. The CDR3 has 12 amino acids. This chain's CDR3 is CASSRQGDTQYF. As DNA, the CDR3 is TGTGCCAGCAGCAGGCAAGGAGATACGCAGTATTTT.

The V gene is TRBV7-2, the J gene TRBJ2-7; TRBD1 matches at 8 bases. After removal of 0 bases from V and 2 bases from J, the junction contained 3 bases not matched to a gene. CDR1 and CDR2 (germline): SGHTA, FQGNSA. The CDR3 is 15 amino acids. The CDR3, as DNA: TGTGCCAGCAGCTTAGCGGGGACAGGCACCTACGAGCAGTACTTC. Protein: CASSLAGTGTYEQYF. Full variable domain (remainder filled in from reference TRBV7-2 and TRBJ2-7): GAGVSQSPSNKVTEKGKDVELRCDPISGHTALYWYRQSLGQGLEFLIYFQGNSAPDKSGLPSDRFSAERTGGSVSTLTIQRTQQEDSAVYLCASSLAGTGTYEQYFGPGTRLTVT.

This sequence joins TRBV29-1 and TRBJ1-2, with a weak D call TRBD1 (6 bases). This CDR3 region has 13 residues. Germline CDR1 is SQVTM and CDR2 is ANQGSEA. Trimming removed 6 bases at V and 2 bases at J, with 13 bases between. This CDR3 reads CSVYPGTNYGYTF. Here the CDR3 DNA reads TGCAGCGTCTATCCCGGGACAAACTATGGCTACACCTTC.

The CDR3 DNA reads TGTGCCAGCAGCTCCCGACAGTATGGAAAACTGTTTTTT. The encoded protein is CASSSRQYGKLFF. The gene calls are TRBV14 and TRBJ1-4, with a weak D call TRBD1 (5 bases). V lost 5 bases and J 10 bases, leaving 14 bases between the germline ends. The length of the CDR3 is 13 residues. Germline V gives CDR1 SGHDN, CDR2 FVKESK.

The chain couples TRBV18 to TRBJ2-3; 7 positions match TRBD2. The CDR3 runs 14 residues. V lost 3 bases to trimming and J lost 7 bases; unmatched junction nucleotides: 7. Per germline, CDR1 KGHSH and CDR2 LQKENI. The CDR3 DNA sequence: TGTGCCAGCTCACCCAGCGGGGACGGAAATACGCAGTATTTT. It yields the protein CASSPSGDGNTQYF.

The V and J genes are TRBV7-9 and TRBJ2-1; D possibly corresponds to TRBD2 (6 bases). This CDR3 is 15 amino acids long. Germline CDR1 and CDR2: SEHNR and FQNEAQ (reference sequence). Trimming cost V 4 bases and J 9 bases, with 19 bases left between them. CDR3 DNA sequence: TGTGCCAGCAGCTCGGGACTCTTCTATGGCGTTGAGCAGTTCTTC. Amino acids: CASSSGLFYGVEQFF.

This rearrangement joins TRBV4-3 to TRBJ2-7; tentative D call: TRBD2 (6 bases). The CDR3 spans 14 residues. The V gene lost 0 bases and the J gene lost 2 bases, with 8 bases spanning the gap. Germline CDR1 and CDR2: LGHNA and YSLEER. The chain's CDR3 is CASSQDGRAYEQYF. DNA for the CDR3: TGCGCCAGCAGCCAAGACGGGAGAGCCTACGAGCAGTACTTC.

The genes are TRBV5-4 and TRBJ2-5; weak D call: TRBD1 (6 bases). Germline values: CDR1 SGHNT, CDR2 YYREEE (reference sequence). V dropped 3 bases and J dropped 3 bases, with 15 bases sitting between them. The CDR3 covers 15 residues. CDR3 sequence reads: CASSSPGQTEETQYF. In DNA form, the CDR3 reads TGTGCCAGCAGCTCCCCTGGACAGACCGAAGAGACCCAGTACTTC.

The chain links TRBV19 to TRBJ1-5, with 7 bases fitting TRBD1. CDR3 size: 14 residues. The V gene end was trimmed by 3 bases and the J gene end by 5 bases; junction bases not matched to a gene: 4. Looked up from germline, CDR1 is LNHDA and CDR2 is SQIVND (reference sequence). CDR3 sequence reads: CASSMTGLDQPQHF. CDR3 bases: TGTGCCAGTAGTATGACAGGGTTGGATCAGCCCCAGCATTTT.